These 6 T cell receptor beta chains were all obtained from the same sample, sequenced in a study of shared clonotypes between healthy human individuals. The assay was immunoSEQ multiplex PCR, and TCRdb's table has in-frame clones only and misses some. The sample lists some 500,000 clones, about 96% occurring once. The sequenced sample was naive CD4+ T cells sorted from blood. Noted subset: CD45RA+ positively selected. The receptors come from a woman aged 30 to 39 in good health.

This chain joins TRBV7-6 and TRBJ1-2; D is unresolved. The CDR3 length is 16 residues. Trimming removed 3 bases from V and 4 bases from J, with 18 bases in between. Per germline, CDR1 SGHVS and CDR2 FNYEAQ. The CDR3 loop is CASSFGTASSGYGYTF. CDR3 sequence (DNA): TGTGCCAGCAGCTTTGGAACCGCTTCCTCGGGCTATGGCTACACCTTC.

This clone was recorded only once. The CDR3 sequence is CASSLGLAGVDEQYF. In DNA, the CDR3 is TGTGCCAGCAGCCTTGGACTAGCGGGAGTAGACGAGCAGTACTTC. The chain carries TRBV11-3 and TRBJ2-7, with 13 bases aligning to TRBD2. Trimming at V came to 5 bases and at J to 5 bases, leaving 6 bases not matched to a gene. From germline, CDR1 is SGHNT and CDR2 YENEEA. This CDR3 region has 15 residues. The variable domain in full, completed from reference TRBV11-3 and TRBJ2-7, reads EAGVVQSPRYKIIEKKQPVAFWCNPISGHNTLYWYLQNLGQGPELLIRYENEEAVDDSQLPKDRFSAERLKGVDSTLKIQPAELGDSAVYLCASSLGLAGVDEQYFGPGTRLTVT.

The chain employs TRBV6-6 and TRBJ2-3, with a possible D match to TRBD1 (7 bases). The length of the CDR3 is 16 residues. The germline CDR1 and CDR2 sequences are MNHNY and SVGAGI (reference sequence). V lost 2 bases and J 3 bases, leaving 15 bases between the germline ends. As DNA, the CDR3 is TGTGCCAGCAGTTACGAGGCGGCAGGGGGGACAGATACGCAGTATTTT. It encodes CASSYEAAGGTDTQYF.

The V and J genes are TRBV5-1 and TRBJ2-3, with TRBD2 matching 12 bases. Trimming at V came to 0 bases and at J to 2 bases, leaving 10 bases not matched to a gene. The CDR3 loop spans 19 amino acids. Germline V gene sequence: CDR1 SGHRS, CDR2 YFSETQ. CDR3 sequence: CASSLGATSGRAYTDTQYF. The CDR3 DNA sequence: TGCGCCAGCAGCTTGGGGGCGACTAGCGGGAGAGCCTACACAGATACGCAGTATTTT.

This chain links TRBV18 with TRBJ1-5; unclear D gene. V lost 4 bases and J lost 0, with 10 bases in between. The length of the CDR3 is 15 residues. CDR1 is KGHSH and CDR2 is LQKENI in the germline V gene. The DNA for the CDR3 is TGTGCCAGCTCACAGGAGAGCCATAGCAATCAGCCCCAGCATTTT. Its protein product is CASSQESHSNQPQHF.

This clone was found once. The chain couples TRBV5-4 to TRBJ2-7, with D possibly matching TRBD2 (5 bases). V was shortened by 4 bases and J by 3 bases, with 8 bases between the two germline ends. The CDR3 extends over 12 amino acids. Germline CDR1 reads SGHNT; CDR2 reads YYREEE (reference sequence). CDR3 residues: CASSRGFYEQYF. The CDR3 nucleotides are TGTGCCAGCAGCCGCGGGTTCTACGAGCAGTACTTC.